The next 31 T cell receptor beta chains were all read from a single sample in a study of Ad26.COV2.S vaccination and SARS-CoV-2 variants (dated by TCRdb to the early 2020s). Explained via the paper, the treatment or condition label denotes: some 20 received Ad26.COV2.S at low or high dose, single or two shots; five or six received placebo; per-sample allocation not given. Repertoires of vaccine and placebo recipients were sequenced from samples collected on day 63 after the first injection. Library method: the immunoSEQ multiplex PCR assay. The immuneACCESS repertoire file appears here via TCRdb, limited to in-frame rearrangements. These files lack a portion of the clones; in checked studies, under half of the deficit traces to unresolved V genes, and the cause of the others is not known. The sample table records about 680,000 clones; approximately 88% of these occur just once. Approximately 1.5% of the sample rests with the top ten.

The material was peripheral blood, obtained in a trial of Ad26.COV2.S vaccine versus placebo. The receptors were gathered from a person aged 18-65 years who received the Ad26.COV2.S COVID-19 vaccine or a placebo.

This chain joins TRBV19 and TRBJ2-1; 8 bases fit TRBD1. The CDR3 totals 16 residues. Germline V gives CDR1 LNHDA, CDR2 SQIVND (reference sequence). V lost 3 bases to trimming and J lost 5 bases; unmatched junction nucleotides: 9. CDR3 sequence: CASSIQQGDFHNEQFF. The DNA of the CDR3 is TGTGCCAGTAGTATCCAACAGGGGGACTTCCACAATGAGCAGTTCTTC. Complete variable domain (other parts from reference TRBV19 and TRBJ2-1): DGGITQSPKYLFRKEGQNVTLSCEQNLNHDAMYWYRQDPGQGLRLIYYSQIVNDFQKGDIAEGYSVSREKKESFPLTVTSAQKNPTAFYLCASSIQQGDFHNEQFFGPGTRLTVL.

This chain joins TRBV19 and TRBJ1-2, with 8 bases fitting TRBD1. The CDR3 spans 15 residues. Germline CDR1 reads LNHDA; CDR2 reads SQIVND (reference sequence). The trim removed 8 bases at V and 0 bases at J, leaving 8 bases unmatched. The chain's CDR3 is CASGDDRGANYGYTF. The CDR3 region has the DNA TGTGCCAGTGGGGACGACAGGGGAGCTAACTATGGCTACACCTTC.

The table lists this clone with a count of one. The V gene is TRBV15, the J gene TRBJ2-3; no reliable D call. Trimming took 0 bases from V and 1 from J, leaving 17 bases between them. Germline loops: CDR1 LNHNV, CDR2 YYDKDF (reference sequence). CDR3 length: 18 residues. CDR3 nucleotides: TGTGCCACCAGCAGAGATCTATCCGGGCCCCTCGGCACAGATACGCAGTATTTT. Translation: CATSRDLSGPLGTDTQYF.

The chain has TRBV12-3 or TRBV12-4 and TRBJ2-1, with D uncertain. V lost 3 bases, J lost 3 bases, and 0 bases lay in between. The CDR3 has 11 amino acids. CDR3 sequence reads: CASSFYNEQFF. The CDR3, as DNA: TGTGCCAGCAGTTTCTACAATGAGCAGTTCTTC.

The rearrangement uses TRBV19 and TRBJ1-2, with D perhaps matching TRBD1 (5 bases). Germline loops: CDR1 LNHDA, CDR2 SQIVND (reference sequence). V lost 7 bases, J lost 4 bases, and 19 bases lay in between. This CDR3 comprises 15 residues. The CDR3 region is CASTLSRGLFYGYTF. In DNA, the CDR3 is TGTGCCAGTACTCTCTCTCGGGGACTCTTCTATGGCTACACCTTC.

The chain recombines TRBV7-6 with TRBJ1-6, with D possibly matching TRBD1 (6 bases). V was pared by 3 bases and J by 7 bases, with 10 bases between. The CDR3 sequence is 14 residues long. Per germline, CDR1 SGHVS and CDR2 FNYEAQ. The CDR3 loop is CASSFRGENSPLHF. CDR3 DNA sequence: TGTGCCAGCAGCTTCAGGGGAGAAAATTCACCCCTCCACTTT.

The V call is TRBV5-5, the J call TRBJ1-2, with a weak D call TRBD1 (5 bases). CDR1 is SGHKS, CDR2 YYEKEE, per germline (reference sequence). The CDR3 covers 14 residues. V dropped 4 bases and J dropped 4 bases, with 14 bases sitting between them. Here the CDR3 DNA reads TGTGCCAGCAGCCCCGGACACATCTTCTATGGCTACACCTTC. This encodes CASSPGHIFYGYTF.

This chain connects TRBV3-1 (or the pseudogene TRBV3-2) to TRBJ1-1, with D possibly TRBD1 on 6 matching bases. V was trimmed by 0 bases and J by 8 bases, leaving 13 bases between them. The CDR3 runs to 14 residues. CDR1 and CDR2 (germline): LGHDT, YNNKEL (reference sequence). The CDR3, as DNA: TGTGCCAGCAGCCAAGATCGGGGGGGCTGGGAAGCTTTCTTT. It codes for CASSQDRGGWEAFF.

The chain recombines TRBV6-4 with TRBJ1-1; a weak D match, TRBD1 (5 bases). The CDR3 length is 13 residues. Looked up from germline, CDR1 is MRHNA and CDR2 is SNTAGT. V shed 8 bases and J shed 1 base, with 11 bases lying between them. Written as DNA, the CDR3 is TGTGCCAGCTCCAAAACAGGGAACACTGAAGCTTTCTTT. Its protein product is CASSKTGNTEAFF.

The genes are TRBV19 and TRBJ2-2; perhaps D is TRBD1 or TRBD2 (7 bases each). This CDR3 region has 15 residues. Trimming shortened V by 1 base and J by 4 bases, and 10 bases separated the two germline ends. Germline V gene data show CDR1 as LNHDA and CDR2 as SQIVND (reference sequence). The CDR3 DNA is TGTGCCAGTAGTATAGCAGGGGGGGGCACCGGGGAGCTGTTTTTT. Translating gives CASSIAGGGTGELFF.

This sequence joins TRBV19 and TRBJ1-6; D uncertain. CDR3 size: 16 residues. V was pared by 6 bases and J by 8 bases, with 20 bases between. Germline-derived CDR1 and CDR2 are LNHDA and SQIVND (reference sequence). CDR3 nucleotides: TGTGCCAGTAGCCCCGACCGGAGGCAGTTTCATTCACCCCTCCACTTT. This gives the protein CASSPDRRQFHSPLHF.

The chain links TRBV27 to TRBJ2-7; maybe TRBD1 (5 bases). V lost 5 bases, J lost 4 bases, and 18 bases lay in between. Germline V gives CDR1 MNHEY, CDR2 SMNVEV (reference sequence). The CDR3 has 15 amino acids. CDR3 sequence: CASSPGYPGYYEQYF. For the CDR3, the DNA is TGTGCCAGCAGTCCAGGGTACCCTGGCTATTACGAGCAGTACTTC.

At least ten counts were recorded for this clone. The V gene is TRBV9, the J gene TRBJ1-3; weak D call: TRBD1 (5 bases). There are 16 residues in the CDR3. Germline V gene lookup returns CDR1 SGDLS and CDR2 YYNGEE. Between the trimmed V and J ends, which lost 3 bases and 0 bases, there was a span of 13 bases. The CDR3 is CASSGIGAASGNTIYF. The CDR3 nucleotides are TGTGCCAGCAGCGGGATCGGGGCAGCCTCTGGAAACACCATATATTTT. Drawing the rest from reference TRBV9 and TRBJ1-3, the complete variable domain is DSGVTQTPKHLITATGQRVTLRCSPRSGDLSVYWYQQSLDQGLQFLIQYYNGEERAKGNILERFSAQQFPDLHSELNLSSLELGDSALYFCASSGIGAASGNTIYFGEGSWLTVV.

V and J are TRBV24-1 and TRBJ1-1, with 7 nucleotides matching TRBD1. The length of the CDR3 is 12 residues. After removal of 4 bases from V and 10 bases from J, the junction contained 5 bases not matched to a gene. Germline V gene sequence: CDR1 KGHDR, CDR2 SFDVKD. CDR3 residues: CATSDHRGRAFF. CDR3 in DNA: TGTGCCACCAGTGACCACAGGGGTCGAGCTTTCTTT.

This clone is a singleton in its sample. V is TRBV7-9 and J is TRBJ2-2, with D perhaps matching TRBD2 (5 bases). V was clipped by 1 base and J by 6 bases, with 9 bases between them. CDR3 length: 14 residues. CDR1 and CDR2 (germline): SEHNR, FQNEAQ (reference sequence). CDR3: CASSLGLASGELFF. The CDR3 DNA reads TGTGCCAGCAGCTTAGGTTTAGCGTCCGGGGAGCTGTTTTTT.

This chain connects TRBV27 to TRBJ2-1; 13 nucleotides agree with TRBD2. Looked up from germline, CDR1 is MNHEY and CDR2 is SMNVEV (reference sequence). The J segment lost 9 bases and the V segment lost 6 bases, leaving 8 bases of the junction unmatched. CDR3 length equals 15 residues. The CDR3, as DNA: TGTGCCAGCAGCCATCCGGGACTAGCGGGATCTGAGCAGTTCTTC. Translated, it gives CASSHPGLAGSEQFF.

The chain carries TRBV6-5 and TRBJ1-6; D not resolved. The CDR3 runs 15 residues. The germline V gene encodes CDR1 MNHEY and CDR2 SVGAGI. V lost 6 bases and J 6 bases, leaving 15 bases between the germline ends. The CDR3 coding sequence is TGTGCCAGCAGCCGCCCTGGATGGCTTAATTCACCCCTCCACTTT. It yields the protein CASSRPGWLNSPLHF.

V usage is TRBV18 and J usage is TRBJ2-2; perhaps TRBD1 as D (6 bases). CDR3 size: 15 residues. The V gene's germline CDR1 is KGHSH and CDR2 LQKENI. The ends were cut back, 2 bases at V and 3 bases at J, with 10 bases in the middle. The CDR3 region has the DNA TGTGCCAGCTCACCAAACACAGGGTACACCGGGGAGCTGTTTTTT. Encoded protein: CASSPNTGYTGELFF.

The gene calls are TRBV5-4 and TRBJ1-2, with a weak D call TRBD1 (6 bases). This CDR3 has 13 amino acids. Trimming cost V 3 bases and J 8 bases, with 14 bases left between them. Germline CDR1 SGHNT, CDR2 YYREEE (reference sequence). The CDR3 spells CASSSRQVLGYTF. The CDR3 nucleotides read TGTGCCAGCAGCTCGCGACAGGTTCTGGGCTACACCTTC.

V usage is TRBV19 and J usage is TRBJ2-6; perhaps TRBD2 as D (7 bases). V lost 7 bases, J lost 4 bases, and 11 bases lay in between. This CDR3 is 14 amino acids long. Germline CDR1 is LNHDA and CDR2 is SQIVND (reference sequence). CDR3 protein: CASTGGPGANVLTF. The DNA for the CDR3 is TGTGCCAGTACCGGGGGGCCCGGGGCCAACGTCCTGACTTTC.

CDR3 DNA: TGTGCCAGCTCGACGGGGGGGTCTTTTAACTATGGCTACACCTTC. Its translation: CASSTGGSFNYGYTF. The genes are TRBV18 and TRBJ1-2; possible D gene TRBD1, 5 bases. The CDR3 length is 15 residues. Germline CDR1 KGHSH, CDR2 LQKENI. V was shortened by 6 bases and J by 1 base, with 15 bases between the two germline ends.

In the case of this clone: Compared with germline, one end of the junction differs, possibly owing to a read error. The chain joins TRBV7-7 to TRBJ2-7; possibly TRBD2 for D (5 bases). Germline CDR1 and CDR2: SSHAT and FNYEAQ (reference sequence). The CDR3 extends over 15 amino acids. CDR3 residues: CASSLAPGSSYEQYF. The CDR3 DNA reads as TGTGCTAGCAGCTTAGCCCCGGGGAGCTCCTACGAGCAGTACTTC.

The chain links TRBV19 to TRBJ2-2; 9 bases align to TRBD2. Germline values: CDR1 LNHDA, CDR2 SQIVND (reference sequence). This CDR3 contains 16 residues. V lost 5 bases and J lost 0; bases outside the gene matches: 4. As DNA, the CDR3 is TGTGCCAGTAGTCCACGACTAGCGGCGAACACCGGGGAGCTGTTTTTT. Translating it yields CASSPRLAANTGELFF.

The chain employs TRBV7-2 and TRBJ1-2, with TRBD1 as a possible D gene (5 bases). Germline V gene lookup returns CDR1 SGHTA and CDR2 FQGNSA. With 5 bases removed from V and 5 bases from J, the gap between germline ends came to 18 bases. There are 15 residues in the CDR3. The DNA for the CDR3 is TGTGCCAGCAGCCCAAATGGGGCGGCGCAGTATGGCTACACCTTC. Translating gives CASSPNGAAQYGYTF.

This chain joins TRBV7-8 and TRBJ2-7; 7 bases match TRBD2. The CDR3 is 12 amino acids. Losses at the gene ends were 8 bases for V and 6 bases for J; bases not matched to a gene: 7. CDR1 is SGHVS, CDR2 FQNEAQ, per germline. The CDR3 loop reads CASGGRFGEQYF. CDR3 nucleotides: TGTGCCAGCGGCGGGAGATTTGGCGAGCAGTACTTC.

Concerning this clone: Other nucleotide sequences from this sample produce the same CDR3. CDR3 bases: TGTGCCAGTAGTATCCAGGGTGGCTACGAGCAGTACTTC. This sequence encodes CASSIQGGYEQYF. This chain joins TRBV19 and TRBJ2-7; maybe TRBD1 (5 bases). The germline V and J ends were trimmed by 3 bases and 3 bases, with 9 bases remaining between them. From germline, CDR1 is LNHDA and CDR2 SQIVND (reference sequence). This CDR3 is 13 amino acids long.

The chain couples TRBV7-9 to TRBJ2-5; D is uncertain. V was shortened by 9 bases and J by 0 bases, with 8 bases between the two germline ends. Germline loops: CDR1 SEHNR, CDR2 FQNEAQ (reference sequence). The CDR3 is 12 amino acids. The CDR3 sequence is CASLSDQETQYF. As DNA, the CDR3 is TGTGCCAGTTTGAGCGACCAAGAGACCCAGTACTTC.

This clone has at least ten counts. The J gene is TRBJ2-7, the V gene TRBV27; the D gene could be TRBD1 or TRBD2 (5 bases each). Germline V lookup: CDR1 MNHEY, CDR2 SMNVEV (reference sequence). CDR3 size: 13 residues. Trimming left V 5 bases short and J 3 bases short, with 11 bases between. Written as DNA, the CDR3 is TGTGCCAGCAGTACGGGACCAAACTACGAGCAGTACTTC. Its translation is CASSTGPNYEQYF.

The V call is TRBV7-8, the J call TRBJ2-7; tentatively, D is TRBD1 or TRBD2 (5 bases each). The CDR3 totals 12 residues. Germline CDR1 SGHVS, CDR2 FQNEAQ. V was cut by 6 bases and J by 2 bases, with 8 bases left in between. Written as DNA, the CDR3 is TGTGCCAGCAGAATGGGGGCCTACGAGCAGTACTTC. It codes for CASRMGAYEQYF.

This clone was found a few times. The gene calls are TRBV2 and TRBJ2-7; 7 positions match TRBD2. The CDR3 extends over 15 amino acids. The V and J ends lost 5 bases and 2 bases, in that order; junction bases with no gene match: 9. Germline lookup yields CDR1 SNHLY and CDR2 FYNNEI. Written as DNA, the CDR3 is TGTGCCAGCAGTTCGGGGGGAGGACCCCCCTACGAGCAGTACTTC. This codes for CASSSGGGPPYEQYF.

The CDR3 sequence: CASTTYNSPLHF. In nucleotides, the CDR3 is TGTGCCAGTACGACGTATAATTCACCCCTCCACTTT. The chain uses TRBV19 and TRBJ1-6, with D hard to call. V was cut by 7 bases and J by 4 bases, with 5 bases left in between. The CDR3 has 12 amino acids. Germline V gene lookup returns CDR1 LNHDA and CDR2 SQIVND (reference sequence).